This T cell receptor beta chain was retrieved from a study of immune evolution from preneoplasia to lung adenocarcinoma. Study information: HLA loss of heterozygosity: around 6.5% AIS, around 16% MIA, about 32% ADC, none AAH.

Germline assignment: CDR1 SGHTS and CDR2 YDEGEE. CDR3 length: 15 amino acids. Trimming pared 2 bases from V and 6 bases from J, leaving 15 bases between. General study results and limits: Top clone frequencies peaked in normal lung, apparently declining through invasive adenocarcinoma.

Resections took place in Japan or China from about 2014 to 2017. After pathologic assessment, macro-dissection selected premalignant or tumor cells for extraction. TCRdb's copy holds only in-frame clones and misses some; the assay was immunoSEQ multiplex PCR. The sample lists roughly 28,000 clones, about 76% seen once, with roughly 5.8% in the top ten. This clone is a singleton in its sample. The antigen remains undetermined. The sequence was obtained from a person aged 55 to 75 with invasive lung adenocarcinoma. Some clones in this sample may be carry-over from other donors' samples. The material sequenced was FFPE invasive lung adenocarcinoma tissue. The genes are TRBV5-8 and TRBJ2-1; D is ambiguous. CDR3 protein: CASSFRQAISNEQFF. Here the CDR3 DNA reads TGTGCCAGCAGCTTCCGGCAGGCGATCTCCAATGAGCAGTTCTTC.